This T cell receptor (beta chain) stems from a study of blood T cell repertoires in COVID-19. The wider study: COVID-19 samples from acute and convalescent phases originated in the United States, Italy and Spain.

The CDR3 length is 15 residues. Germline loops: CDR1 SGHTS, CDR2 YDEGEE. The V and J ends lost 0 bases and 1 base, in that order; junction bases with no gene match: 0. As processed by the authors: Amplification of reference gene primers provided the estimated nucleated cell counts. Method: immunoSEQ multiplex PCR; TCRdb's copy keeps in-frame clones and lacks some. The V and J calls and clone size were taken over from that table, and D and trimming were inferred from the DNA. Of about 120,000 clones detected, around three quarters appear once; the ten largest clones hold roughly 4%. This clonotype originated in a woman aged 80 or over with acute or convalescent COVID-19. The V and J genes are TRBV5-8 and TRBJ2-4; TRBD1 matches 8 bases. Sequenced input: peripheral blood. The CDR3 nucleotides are TGTGCCAGCAGCTTGGGGGACAGGGCCAAAAACATTCAGTACTTC. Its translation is CASSLGDRAKNIQYF. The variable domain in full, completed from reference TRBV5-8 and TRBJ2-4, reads EAGVTQSPTHLIKTRGQQATLRCSPISGHTSVYWYQQALGLGLQFLLWYDEGEERNRGNFPPRFSGRQFPNYSSELNVNALELEDSALYLCASSLGDRAKNIQYFGAGTRLSVL.